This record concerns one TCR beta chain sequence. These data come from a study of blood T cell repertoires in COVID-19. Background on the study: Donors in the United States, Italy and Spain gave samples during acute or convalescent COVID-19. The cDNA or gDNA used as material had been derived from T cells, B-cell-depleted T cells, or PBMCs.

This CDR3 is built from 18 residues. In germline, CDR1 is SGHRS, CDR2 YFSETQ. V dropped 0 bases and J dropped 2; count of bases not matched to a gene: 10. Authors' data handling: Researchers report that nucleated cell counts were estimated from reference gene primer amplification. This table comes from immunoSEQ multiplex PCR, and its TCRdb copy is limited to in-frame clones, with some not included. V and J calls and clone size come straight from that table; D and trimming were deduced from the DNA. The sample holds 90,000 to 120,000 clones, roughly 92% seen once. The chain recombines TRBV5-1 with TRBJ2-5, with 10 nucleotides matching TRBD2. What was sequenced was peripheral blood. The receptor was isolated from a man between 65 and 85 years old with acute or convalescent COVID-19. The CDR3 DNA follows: TGCGCCAGCAGCTTGGTTGGAGCGGGAGGGCCTAATCAAGAGACCCAGTACTTC. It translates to CASSLVGAGGPNQETQYF.